Listed here are 32 T cell receptor beta chains from one sample, sequenced in a study of STAT3 mutations in large granular lymphocyte leukemia. TCRdb keeps only in-frame clones here, not all; method: immunoSEQ multiplex PCR. The table shows fewer than 8,000 clones, with roughly 79% occurring only once. General study findings and limits: Every T-cell large granular lymphocyte leukemia patient had at least one immunodominant TCR beta clonotype.

No antigens are known for them. Sequenced sample: peripheral blood mononuclear cells. The receptors originated from a woman in her thirties or forties with T-cell large granular lymphocyte leukemia. Some clones in this sample may be carry-over from other donors' samples.

V usage is TRBV18 and J usage is TRBJ2-2; TRBD1 agrees at 8 bases. CDR1 is KGHSH and CDR2 is LQKENI in the germline V gene. After removal of 2 bases from V and 4 bases from J, the junction contained 0 bases not matched to a gene. This CDR3 is built from 14 residues. DNA of the CDR3: TGTGCCAGCTCACCAGGGACAGGCACCGGGGAGCTGTTTTTT. Translating it yields CASSPGTGTGELFF. Looking up the rest from reference TRBV18 and TRBJ2-2 gives the full variable domain: NAGVMQNPRHLVRRRGQEARLRCSPMKGHSHVYWYRQLPEEGLKFMVYLQKENIIDESGMPKERFSAEFPKEGPSILRIQQVVRGDSAAYFCASSPGTGTGELFFGEGSRLTVL.

The chain links TRBV15 to TRBJ1-2, with no clear D. V was trimmed by 0 bases and J by 4 bases, leaving 9 bases between them. Germline V gives CDR1 LNHNV, CDR2 YYDKDF (reference sequence). The CDR3 totals 14 residues. CDR3: CATSRDGTSYGYTF. The CDR3 DNA is TGTGCCACCAGCAGAGATGGAACAAGCTATGGCTACACCTTC.

This chain links TRBV30 with TRBJ1-2; D is perhaps TRBD1 (5 bases). CDR1 is GTSNPN, CDR2 SVGIG, per germline (reference sequence). The V gene lost 4 bases and the J gene lost 2 bases, with 11 bases spanning the gap. The CDR3 is 13 amino acids. CDR3 in DNA: TGTGCCTGGATAGGTTCAGGGAACTATGGCTACACCTTC. Protein sequence: CAWIGSGNYGYTF.

The CDR3 spells CASSLDRAYNEQFF. DNA of the CDR3: TGCGCCAGCAGCTTGGACAGGGCCTACAATGAGCAGTTCTTC. The V gene is TRBV5-1, the J gene TRBJ2-1, with D maybe TRBD1 (6 bases). The germline gives CDR1 SGHRS, CDR2 YFSETQ. The V gene lost 0 bases and the J gene lost 2 bases, with 6 bases spanning the gap. This CDR3 is built from 14 residues.

Worth noting for this clone: The sample carries other DNA sequences with the same CDR3. The CDR3 sequence: CASSPGYTEAFF. The CDR3 coding sequence is TGTGCCAGCTCACCAGGGTACACTGAAGCTTTCTTT. The chain links TRBV18 to TRBJ1-1; no clear D gene. The CDR3 has 12 amino acids. Trimming cost V 2 bases and J 3 bases, with 4 bases left between them. Germline-derived CDR1 and CDR2 are KGHSH and LQKENI.

In nucleotides, the CDR3 is TGCGCCAGCACCCCCACCACAGGGAGGGTGAACACTGAAGCTTTCTTT. Protein sequence: CASTPTTGRVNTEAFF. This chain links TRBV5-1 with TRBJ1-1; a possible D gene is TRBD1 (6 bases). The length of the CDR3 is 16 residues. V lost 6 bases, J lost 0 bases, and 18 bases lay in between. CDR1 is SGHRS, CDR2 YFSETQ, per germline.

J is TRBJ1-2 and V is TRBV6-5; TRBD1 matches at 7 bases. The trim removed 9 bases at V and 5 bases at J, leaving 12 bases unmatched. This CDR3 spans 14 amino acids. Germline values: CDR1 MNHEY, CDR2 SVGAGI. The CDR3 is CASGATGMGYGYTF. The DNA for the CDR3 is TGTGCCAGTGGTGCGACAGGGATGGGTTATGGCTACACCTTC.

This clone was found once. The genes are TRBV5-1 and TRBJ2-5; D is possibly TRBD2 (5 bases). The germline gives CDR1 SGHRS, CDR2 YFSETQ. There are 12 residues in the CDR3. V lost 4 bases and J 5 bases, leaving 9 bases between the germline ends. The DNA of the CDR3 is TGCGCCAGCAGCCCGTCGGGGGAGACCCAGTACTTC. This sequence encodes CASSPSGETQYF.

CDR3 loop: CASSGQGDEQFF. CDR3 sequence (DNA): TGTGCCAGCAGTGGACAGGGTGATGAGCAGTTCTTC. The rearrangement links TRBV5-6 to TRBJ2-1; 8 positions agree with TRBD1. The V segment lost 5 bases and the J segment 8 bases; nucleotides outside the gene matches: 3. Germline assignment: CDR1 SGHDT and CDR2 YYEEEE. This CDR3 is 12 amino acids long.

This clone was detected only once. CDR3 residues: CASSAIAGVADTQYF. CDR3 nucleotide sequence: TGTGCCAGCAGTGCAATAGCGGGAGTGGCAGATACGCAGTATTTT. The genes are TRBV6-5 and TRBJ2-3, with 9 positions matching TRBD2. Germline V gene lookup returns CDR1 MNHEY and CDR2 SVGAGI. This CDR3 region has 15 residues. V was pared by 5 bases and J by 4 bases, with 7 bases of the junction left unmatched.

This chain connects TRBV4-2 to TRBJ1-5; D unresolved. The CDR3 is 15 amino acids. Germline CDR1 reads LGHNA; CDR2 reads YNFKEQ. Trimming shortened V by 0 bases and J by 7 bases, and 13 bases separated the two germline ends. CDR3 residues: CASSQDLGSSQPQHF. The CDR3 coding sequence is TGTGCCAGCAGCCAAGATCTAGGCAGCAGCCAGCCCCAGCATTTT.

The CDR3 loop reads CAGTGENSPLHF. For the CDR3, the DNA is TGTGCCGGGACAGGGGAAAATTCACCCCTCCACTTT. The chain has TRBV30 and TRBJ1-6, with 10 nucleotides matching TRBD1. The J segment lost 7 bases and the V segment lost 8 bases, leaving 2 bases of the junction unmatched. The length of the CDR3 is 12 residues. The V gene's germline CDR1 is GTSNPN and CDR2 SVGIG (reference sequence).

The chain carries TRBV5-1 and TRBJ2-5, with 12 bases identical to TRBD1. The CDR3 length is 15 residues. Germline V gives CDR1 SGHRS, CDR2 YFSETQ. After removal of 3 bases from V and 5 bases from J, the junction contained 5 bases not matched to a gene. The DNA for the CDR3 is TGCGCCAGCAGCTCCGGGACAGGGGGCCGGGAGACCCAGTACTTC. Residues: CASSSGTGGRETQYF.

The CDR3 sequence: CASSSGQAYGYTF. As DNA, the CDR3 is TGCGCCAGCAGCTCGGGACAGGCATATGGCTACACCTTC. This chain links TRBV5-1 with TRBJ1-2; TRBD1 agrees at 8 bases. Looked up from germline, CDR1 is SGHRS and CDR2 is YFSETQ. V lost 3 bases, J lost 5 bases, and 3 bases stayed unmatched. The CDR3 is made up of 13 amino acids.

The gene calls are TRBV30 and TRBJ2-3; 10 bases are a match to TRBD1. The V and J ends lost 3 bases and 4 bases, in that order; junction bases with no gene match: 4. The germline V gene has CDR1 GTSNPN and CDR2 SVGIG (reference sequence). This CDR3 is built from 14 residues. This CDR3 reads CAWSPGQGSDTQYF. The CDR3 coding sequence is TGTGCCTGGAGCCCGGGACAGGGGTCAGATACGCAGTATTTT.

The V and J genes are TRBV18 and TRBJ2-1; 8 bases agree with TRBD1. Looked up from germline, CDR1 is KGHSH and CDR2 is LQKENI. There are 14 residues in the CDR3. The J segment lost 6 bases and the V segment lost 3 bases, leaving 4 bases of the junction unmatched. Here the CDR3 reads CASSPNDRGNEQFF. The CDR3 bases are TGTGCCAGCTCACCTAATGACAGGGGCAATGAGCAGTTCTTC.

The CDR3 DNA is TGTGCCAGCATCAAAAATACAGGGACGAGGAGGGCCCAGCATTTT. Its translation: CASIKNTGTRRAQHF. V and J are TRBV7-9 and TRBJ1-5; D perhaps matches TRBD1 (6 bases). Trimming stripped 7 bases from V and 11 bases from J, with 24 bases between. There are 15 residues in the CDR3. Germline-derived CDR1 and CDR2 are SEHNR and FQNEAQ (reference sequence). The full variable domain, in which reference TRBV7-9 and TRBJ1-5 provide the parts outside the CDR3, is DTGVSQNPRHKITKRGQNVTFRCDPISEHNRLYWYRQTLGQGPEFLTYFQNEAQLEKSRLLSDRFSAERPKGSFSTLEIQRTEQGDSAMYLCASIKNTGTRRAQHFGDGTRLSIL.

The chain recombines TRBV5-1 with TRBJ1-3; D is uncertain. Trimming took 0 bases from V and 4 from J, leaving 8 bases between them. This CDR3 contains 14 residues. CDR1 and CDR2 (germline): SGHRS, YFSETQ. The CDR3 bases are TGCGCCAGCAGCTTGGATGGAGCCGGAAACACCATATATTTT. Translation gives CASSLDGAGNTIYF.

CDR3 amino acids: CASQGVSYNEQFF. CDR3 nucleotides: TGTGCCAGCCAGGGGGTTTCCTACAATGAGCAGTTCTTC. V is TRBV5-4 and J is TRBJ2-1, with 7 positions matching TRBD1. This CDR3 spans 13 amino acids. The ends lost 7 bases at V and 1 base at J; junction bases unmatched: 2. CDR1 is SGHNT, CDR2 YYREEE, per germline (reference sequence).

V and J are TRBV5-1 and TRBJ2-7, with 9 bases fitting TRBD2. From germline, CDR1 is SGHRS and CDR2 YFSETQ. This CDR3 comprises 17 residues. J was trimmed by 4 bases and V by 1 base; bases with no gene match: 12. The CDR3 region has the DNA TGCGCCAGCAGCTTGACCCCCACTAGCGGGCTTCGGTACGAGCAGTACTTC. The encoded protein is CASSLTPTSGLRYEQYF.

The chain employs TRBV4-1 and TRBJ1-5; the D is unclear. In germline, CDR1 is MGHRA, CDR2 YSYEKL. The CDR3 covers 17 residues. V lost 5 bases to trimming and J lost 2 bases, with 19 bases between them. CDR3 loop: CASSFSKLGRGNQPQHF. For the CDR3, the DNA is TGCGCCAGCAGCTTCAGTAAGCTGGGAAGGGGCAATCAGCCCCAGCATTTT.

J is TRBJ2-7 and V is TRBV5-6; 12 nucleotides line up with TRBD1. CDR1 and CDR2 (germline): SGHDT, YYEEEE. Losses at the gene ends were 2 bases for V and 2 bases for J; bases not matched to a gene: 2. The CDR3 spans 15 residues. The CDR3 region is CASSFRDRGPYEQYF. As DNA, the CDR3 is TGTGCCAGCAGCTTCCGGGACAGGGGGCCCTACGAGCAGTACTTC.

The rearrangement uses TRBV30 and TRBJ2-1, with 10 bases fitting TRBD1. This CDR3 is 15 amino acids long. Germline V gene lookup returns CDR1 GTSNPN and CDR2 SVGIG (reference sequence). Trimming at V came to 0 bases and at J to 6 bases, leaving 5 bases not matched to a gene. The CDR3: CAWSVGTGVSNEQFF. For the CDR3, the DNA is TGTGCCTGGAGTGTGGGGACAGGGGTTTCCAATGAGCAGTTCTTC.

Here the CDR3 DNA reads TGCGCCAGCAGCCACGGGACAGATAGCGAGCAGTACTTC. Residues: CASSHGTDSEQYF. V and J are TRBV5-1 and TRBJ2-7; 7 nucleotides line up with TRBD1. Germline V gene data show CDR1 as SGHRS and CDR2 as YFSETQ. The ends lost 4 bases at V and 6 bases at J; junction bases unmatched: 7. This CDR3 is 13 amino acids long.

The chain couples TRBV27 to TRBJ2-5; TRBD1 aligns across 11 bases. V lost 5 bases, J lost 1 base, and 18 bases stayed unmatched. The germline CDR1 and CDR2 sequences are MNHEY and SMNVEV (reference sequence). The CDR3 extends over 20 amino acids. Here the CDR3 reads CASSRLGIGQGAPLQETQYF. CDR3 in DNA: TGTGCCAGCAGTCGCCTGGGGATTGGACAGGGGGCCCCTCTCCAAGAGACCCAGTACTTC.

The V gene is TRBV5-1, the J gene TRBJ1-2; a possible D gene is TRBD1 (5 bases). The length of the CDR3 is 14 residues. With 0 bases removed from V and 2 bases from J, the gap between germline ends came to 8 bases. Germline V gives CDR1 SGHRS, CDR2 YFSETQ. The CDR3 loop is CASSLEGANYGYTF. CDR3 coding DNA: TGCGCCAGCAGCTTGGAAGGGGCGAACTATGGCTACACCTTC.

This clone came up a few times. V and J are TRBV7-9 and TRBJ2-7; 10 nucleotides match TRBD2. V gave up 5 bases and J gave up 6 bases; unmatched junction bases: 4. Germline loops: CDR1 SEHNR, CDR2 FQNEAQ (reference sequence). The CDR3 runs 13 residues. The CDR3 spells CASSPGLAVEQYF. The CDR3 DNA sequence: TGTGCCAGCAGCCCAGGACTAGCGGTCGAGCAGTACTTC.

The J gene is TRBJ2-6, the V gene TRBV4-3; D remains ambiguous. Trimming stripped 1 base from V and 0 bases from J, with 4 bases between. This CDR3 is built from 15 residues. Germline V gene data show CDR1 as LGHNA and CDR2 as YSLEER. The CDR3 reads CASSQAGSGANVLTF. In DNA, the CDR3 is TGCGCCAGCAGCCAAGCAGGCTCTGGGGCCAACGTCCTGACTTTC.

This chain links TRBV6-5 with TRBJ2-5, with D uncertain. V was trimmed by 2 bases and J by 5 bases, leaving 3 bases between them. Germline V CDR1 and CDR2: MNHEY, SVGAGI. The CDR3 is made up of 11 amino acids. The CDR3 protein is CASSYGETQYF. CDR3 DNA sequence: TGTGCCAGCAGTTACGGGGAGACCCAGTACTTC.

The gene calls are TRBV18 and TRBJ2-2, with unresolved D. The CDR3 is 13 amino acids. Germline CDR1 and CDR2: KGHSH and LQKENI. V gave up 0 bases and J gave up 4 bases, with 3 bases separating them. The CDR3 region is CASSPPSTGELFF. The CDR3 DNA reads TGTGCCAGCTCACCACCGAGCACCGGGGAGCTGTTTTTT.

This clone was seen a single time. The chain joins TRBV4-1 to TRBJ2-7; a weak D match, TRBD1 (6 bases). Germline V gene data show CDR1 as MGHRA and CDR2 as YSYEKL. Trimming stripped 6 bases from V and 1 base from J, with 10 bases between. The CDR3 is 13 residues long. CDR3: CASRGQQSYEQYF. DNA for the CDR3: TGCGCCAGCAGGGGACAACAATCCTACGAGCAGTACTTC.

V usage is TRBV18 and J usage is TRBJ2-3, with TRBD2 identical over 11 bases. Trimming removed 2 bases from V and 4 bases from J; junction bases left unmatched: 17. CDR1 is KGHSH, CDR2 LQKENI, per germline. CDR3 length: 20 residues. As DNA, the CDR3 is TGTGCCAGCTCACCATACGCGACTAGCGGGACCCTCGGGCGGGCAGATACGCAGTATTTT. Amino acid sequence: CASSPYATSGTLGRADTQYF.